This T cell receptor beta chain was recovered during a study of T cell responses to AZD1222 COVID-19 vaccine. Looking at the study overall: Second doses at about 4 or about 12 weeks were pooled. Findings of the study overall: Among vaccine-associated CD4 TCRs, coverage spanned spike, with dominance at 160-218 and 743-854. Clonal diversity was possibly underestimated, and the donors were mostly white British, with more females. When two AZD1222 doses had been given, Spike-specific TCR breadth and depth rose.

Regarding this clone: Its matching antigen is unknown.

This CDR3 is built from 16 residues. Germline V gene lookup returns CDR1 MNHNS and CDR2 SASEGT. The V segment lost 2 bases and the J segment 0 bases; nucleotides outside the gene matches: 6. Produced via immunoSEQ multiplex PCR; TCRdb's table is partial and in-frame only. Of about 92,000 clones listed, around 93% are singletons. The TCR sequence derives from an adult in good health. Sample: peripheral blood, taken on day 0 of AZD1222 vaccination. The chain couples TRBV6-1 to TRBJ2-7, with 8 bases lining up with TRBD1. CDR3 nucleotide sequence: TGTGCCAGCAGTGAACTGGCAGGGGGCAACTCCTACGAGCAGTACTTC. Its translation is CASSELAGGNSYEQYF.